A selection of T cell receptor beta chains follows, all from one sample in a study of Tregs in tolerant kidney transplant recipients. TCRdb keeps only in-frame clones here, not all; method: immunoSEQ multiplex PCR. The sample lists 110,000 or so clones; around 91% were seen once. This specimen consisted of CD4+ T cells from blood, obtained before the transplant. These receptors were collected from a human donor who received a combined kidney and bone marrow transplant. CDR3s include the opening cysteine and the closing phenylalanine or tryptophan. Fields, in order: clone size, V gene, J gene, CDR3 protein. Clone size is not always given. Where it is, it says once, few, many or a class for expanded clones.

abundance: once
v_gene: TRBV2
j_gene: TRBJ2-7
CDR3aa: CASSAGQGSYEQYF

abundance: .
v_gene: TRBV18
j_gene: TRBJ1-1
CDR3aa: CASSPPAGADAVEAFF

abundance: .
v_gene: TRBV6-5
j_gene: TRBJ1-1
CDR3aa: CASSGRGEAFF

abundance: .
v_gene: TRBV7-2
j_gene: TRBJ2-1
CDR3aa: CASSLIPRGLGEQFF

abundance: few
v_gene: TRBV2
j_gene: TRBJ2-7
CDR3aa: CASSGDRTYEQYF

abundance: .
v_gene: TRBV30
j_gene: TRBJ2-3
CDR3aa: CASSRGHTDTQYF

abundance: once
v_gene: TRBV19
j_gene: TRBJ2-1
CDR3aa: CASRLAGGRYNEQFF

abundance: .
v_gene: TRBV20-1
j_gene: TRBJ1-1
CDR3aa: CSAPGGTEAFF

abundance: few
v_gene: TRBV5-4
j_gene: TRBJ1-2
CDR3aa: CASSFTGTGLGYTF

abundance: .
v_gene: TRBV29-1
j_gene: TRBJ2-1
CDR3aa: CSATRGGQGIYNEQFF

abundance: .
v_gene: TRBV9
j_gene: TRBJ2-5
CDR3aa: CASSVGVDRAQETQYF

abundance: once
v_gene: TRBV6-5
j_gene: TRBJ2-7
CDR3aa: CASSAGQGASYEQYF

abundance: .
v_gene: TRBV18
j_gene: TRBJ1-5
CDR3aa: CASSGTANQPQHF

abundance: .
v_gene: TRBV7-9
j_gene: TRBJ1-4
CDR3aa: CASSYGGQGAVSPGEKLFF

abundance: .
v_gene: TRBV2
j_gene: TRBJ2-7
CDR3aa: CASSAPRTRQGF

abundance: .
v_gene: TRBV7-2
j_gene: TRBJ1-5
CDR3aa: CASSPPQGKRNQPQHF

abundance: .
v_gene: TRBV6-5
j_gene: TRBJ2-7
CDR3aa: CASSPRTGVYEQYF

abundance: few
v_gene: TRBV28
j_gene: TRBJ1-2
CDR3aa: CATQGGGYTF

abundance: .
v_gene: TRBV9
j_gene: TRBJ2-5
CDR3aa: CASSVATSGNGGETQYF

abundance: .
v_gene: TRBV6-1
j_gene: TRBJ1-5
CDR3aa: CASRELQGYQPQHF

abundance: .
v_gene: TRBV11-2
j_gene: TRBJ1-2
CDR3aa: CASSLVDRISNYGYTF

abundance: .
v_gene: TRBV4-3
j_gene: TRBJ2-7
CDR3aa: CASSQEDRRPGEQYF

abundance: .
v_gene: TRBV7-9
j_gene: TRBJ2-6
CDR3aa: CASSFRKASGYSGANVLTF

abundance: .
v_gene: TRBV9
j_gene: TRBJ1-4
CDR3aa: CASSPRWASEKLFF

abundance: .
v_gene: TRBV5-4
j_gene: TRBJ2-1
CDR3aa: CATSGGRAGDEQFF

abundance: .
v_gene: TRBV19
j_gene: TRBJ2-2
CDR3aa: CASSIVGPGRLPNTGELFF

abundance: few
v_gene: TRBV18
j_gene: TRBJ2-7
CDR3aa: CASSRGAQTYEQYF

abundance: once
v_gene: TRBV11-2
j_gene: TRBJ1-1
CDR3aa: CASSSSRRGAFF

abundance: .
v_gene: TRBV7-6
j_gene: TRBJ1-2
CDR3aa: CASSRGVGSGYTF